This T cell receptor beta chain was found in a study of OX40 agonist ivuxolimab in advanced cancers. Study findings and constraints: Antigen specificity was not determined for the expanded peripheral T cells. More expanded clones were seen, on average, in CD8+ T cells than in CD4+.

TCRdb's copy holds only in-frame clones and misses some; the assay was immunoSEQ multiplex PCR. In the table there are 60,000 to 75,000 clones, about 87% of which are singletons. On this clone itself: The antigen is not known.

The V end was cut by 3 bases, the J end by 5 bases, with 11 bases between. Per the germline V gene, CDR1 is MNHNS and CDR2 is SASEGT. This CDR3 spans 14 amino acids. Blood samples were obtained at baseline, cycle 4 day 1, and cycle 7 day 1. The receptor was isolated from an adult with an advanced solid tumor such as melanoma, head and neck, liver or kidney cancer. Here the sequenced sample was CD4+ or CD8+ T cells sorted from blood, taken in a trial of the OX40 agonist ivuxolimab. The chain is built from TRBV6-1 and TRBJ2-1; D unresolved. CDR3 bases: TGTGCCAGCAGTGACGGGTGGGCAAACAATGAGCAGTTCTTC. This gives the protein CASSDGWANNEQFF.